What follows are 9 T cell receptor beta chains derived from one specimen sequenced in a study of follicular helper T cells after annual influenza vaccination. Clones were sequenced by immunoSEQ multiplex PCR, and TCRdb holds only the in-frame ones, with some missing. The table has more than 5,500 clones, roughly 76% seen once. Stated time point: 2015-2016 season, 7 days after influenza vaccination. The sequences come from CXCR5- memory CD4+ T cells sorted from blood, collected 7 days after influenza vaccination. The receptors originated from an adult who received the influenza vaccine.

The chain employs TRBV29-1 and TRBJ1-1, with D hard to call. There are 13 residues in the CDR3. Trimming pared 4 bases from V and 4 bases from J, leaving 13 bases between. Looked up from germline, CDR1 is SQVTM and CDR2 is ANQGSEA. CDR3 residues: CSVAPRKGTEAFF. In DNA form, the CDR3 reads TGCAGCGTTGCGCCCCGAAAGGGCACTGAAGCTTTCTTT.

J is TRBJ2-5 and V is TRBV2; D is ambiguous. Germline-derived CDR1 and CDR2 are SNHLY and FYNNEI. The CDR3 runs to 15 residues. V was cut by 3 bases and J by 5 bases, with 16 bases left in between. The CDR3 sequence is CASSDQMGTAETQYF. The DNA for the CDR3 is TGTGCCAGCAGTGATCAGATGGGTACCGCGGAGACCCAGTACTTC.

The chain has TRBV5-5 and TRBJ1-1; 7 nucleotides align to TRBD1. The J segment lost 11 bases and the V segment lost 1 base, leaving 11 bases of the junction unmatched. The CDR3 extends over 14 amino acids. The germline CDR1 and CDR2 sequences are SGHKS and YYEKEE (reference sequence). The CDR3 region is CASSLIGQDPRAFF. The CDR3 DNA reads TGTGCCAGCAGCTTGATCGGACAGGACCCGAGGGCTTTCTTT.

This rearrangement joins TRBV2 to TRBJ2-3, with D perhaps matching TRBD2 (6 bases). The germline V and J ends were trimmed by 6 bases and 11 bases, with 15 bases remaining between them. CDR3 length: 12 residues. Germline-derived CDR1 and CDR2 are SNHLY and FYNNEI. CDR3 sequence reads: CASSAGGRVQYF. The CDR3 nucleotides read TGTGCCAGCAGCGCCGGGGGTCGCGTGCAGTATTTT. Filled out from reference TRBV2 and TRBJ2-3, the complete variable domain reads EPEVTQTPSHQVTQMGQEVILRCVPISNHLYFYWYRQILGQKVEFLVSFYNNEISEKSEIFDDQFSVERPDGSNFTLKIRSTKLEDSAMYFCASSAGGRVQYFGPGTRLTVL.

The chain joins TRBV7-2 to TRBJ2-4; no clear D. V was cut by 5 bases and J by 7 bases, with 12 bases left in between. Germline CDR1 is SGHTA and CDR2 is FQGNSA. This CDR3 has 13 residues. The CDR3: CASSPRLGNIQYF. As DNA, the CDR3 is TGTGCCAGCAGCCCCCGGCTTGGGAACATTCAGTACTTC.

About this clone: One junction end disagrees with the germline gene, perhaps due to a read error. The J gene is TRBJ2-7, the V gene TRBV2; D call uncertain. CDR1 and CDR2 (germline): SNHLY, FYNNEI. This CDR3 spans 13 amino acids. The CDR3 DNA is TGTGCCAACAGTGGGCTGGTTTCCTACGAGCAGTACTTC. Translation gives CANSGLVSYEQYF.

This chain links TRBV10-3 with TRBJ2-7; D gene uncertain. There are 11 residues in the CDR3. The V end lost 4 bases, the J end lost 2 bases, and 3 bases lay between the germline ends. From germline, CDR1 is ENHRY and CDR2 SYGVKD. Here the CDR3 DNA reads TGTGCCATCAGTGGGACCTACGAGCAGTACTTC. Its protein product is CAISGTYEQYF.

Here the CDR3 reads CAISRLGDTQYF. CDR3 nucleotide sequence: TGTGCCATCAGCCGCCTGGGGGATACGCAGTATTTT. This rearrangement joins TRBV10-3 to TRBJ2-3; D is unclear. There are 12 residues in the CDR3. Germline CDR1 is ENHRY and CDR2 is SYGVKD. The V gene lost 6 bases and the J gene lost 6 bases, with 10 bases spanning the gap.

The chain recombines TRBV5-4 with TRBJ2-3; D is possibly TRBD1 (6 bases). Trimming pared 2 bases from V and 5 bases from J, leaving 9 bases between. CDR1 and CDR2 (germline): SGHNT, YYREEE (reference sequence). The CDR3 runs 13 residues. CDR3 in amino acids: CASSFLQGDTQYF. CDR3 DNA: TGTGCCAGCAGCTTTTTACAGGGAGATACGCAGTATTTT.